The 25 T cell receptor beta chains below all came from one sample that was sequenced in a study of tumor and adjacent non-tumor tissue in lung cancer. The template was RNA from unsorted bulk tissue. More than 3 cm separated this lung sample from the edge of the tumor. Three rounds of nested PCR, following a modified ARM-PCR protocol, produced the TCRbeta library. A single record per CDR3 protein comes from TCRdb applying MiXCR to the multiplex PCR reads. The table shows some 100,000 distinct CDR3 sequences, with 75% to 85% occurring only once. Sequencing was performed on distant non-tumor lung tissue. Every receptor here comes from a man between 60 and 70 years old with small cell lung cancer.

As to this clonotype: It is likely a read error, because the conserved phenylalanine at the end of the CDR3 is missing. CDR3 DNA: TGTGCCAGCAGCAAAGATCTCACGGCGAACACTGGGGAGCTGTTTATT. Protein: CASSKDLTANTGELFI. The V call is TRBV4-2, the J call TRBJ2-2; D gene ambiguous. The CDR3 length is 16 residues. Germline CDR1 and CDR2: LGHNA and YNFKEQ.

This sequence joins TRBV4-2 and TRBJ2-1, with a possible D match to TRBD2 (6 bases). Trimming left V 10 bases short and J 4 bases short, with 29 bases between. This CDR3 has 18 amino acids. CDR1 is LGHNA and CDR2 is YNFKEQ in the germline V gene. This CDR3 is CANTQDQGIGGLYNEQFF. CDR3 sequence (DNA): TGTGCCAACACCCAAGATCAAGGTATCGGAGGACTATACAATGAGCAGTTCTTC.

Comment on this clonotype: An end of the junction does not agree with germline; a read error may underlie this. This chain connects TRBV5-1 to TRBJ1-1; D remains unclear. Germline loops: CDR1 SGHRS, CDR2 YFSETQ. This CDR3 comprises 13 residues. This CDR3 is CASGYDMNTEAFF. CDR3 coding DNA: TGCGCCAGCGGGTACGACATGAACACTGAAGCATTCTTT.

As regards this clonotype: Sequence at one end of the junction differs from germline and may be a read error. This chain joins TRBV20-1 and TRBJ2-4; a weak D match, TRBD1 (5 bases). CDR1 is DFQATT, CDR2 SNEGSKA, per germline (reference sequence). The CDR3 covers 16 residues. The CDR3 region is CTASSQGAVAKNIQYF. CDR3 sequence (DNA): TGCACTGCTAGTTCCCAAGGGGCGGTAGCCAAAAACATTCAGTACTTC.

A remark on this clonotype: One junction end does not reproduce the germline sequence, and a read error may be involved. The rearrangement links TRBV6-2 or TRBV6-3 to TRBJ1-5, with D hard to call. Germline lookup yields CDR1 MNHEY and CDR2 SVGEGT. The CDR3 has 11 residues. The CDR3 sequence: CASGDGQPQLF. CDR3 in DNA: TGTGCCAGCGGAGATGGTCAGCCCCAGCTTTTT.

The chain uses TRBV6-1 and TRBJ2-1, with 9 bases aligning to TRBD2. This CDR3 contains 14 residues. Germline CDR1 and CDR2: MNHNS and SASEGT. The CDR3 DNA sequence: TGTGTCATCATCCTTAGCGGGGGTAGGAATGAGCAGTTCTTC. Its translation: CVIILSGGRNEQFF.

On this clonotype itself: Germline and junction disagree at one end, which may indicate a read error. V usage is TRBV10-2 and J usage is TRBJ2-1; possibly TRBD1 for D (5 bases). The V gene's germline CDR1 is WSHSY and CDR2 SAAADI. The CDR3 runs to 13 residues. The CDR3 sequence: CVSRETGQGKQFF. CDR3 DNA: TGCGTCAGCCGCGAGACTGGCCAGGGTAAGCAGTTCTTC.

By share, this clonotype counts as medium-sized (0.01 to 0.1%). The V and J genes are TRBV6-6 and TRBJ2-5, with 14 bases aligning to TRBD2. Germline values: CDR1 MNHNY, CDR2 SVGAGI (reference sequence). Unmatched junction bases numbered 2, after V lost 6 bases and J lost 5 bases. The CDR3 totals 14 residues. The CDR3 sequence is CASRGLAGDETQYF. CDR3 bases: TGTGCCAGCAGGGGACTAGCGGGAGACGAGACCCAGTACTTC.

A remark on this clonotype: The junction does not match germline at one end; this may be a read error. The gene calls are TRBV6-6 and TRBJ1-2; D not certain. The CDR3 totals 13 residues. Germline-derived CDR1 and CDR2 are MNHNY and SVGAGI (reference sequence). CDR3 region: CASMTTNNYGYTF. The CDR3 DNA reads TGTGCCAGCATGACCACGAATAACTATGGTTACACCTTC.

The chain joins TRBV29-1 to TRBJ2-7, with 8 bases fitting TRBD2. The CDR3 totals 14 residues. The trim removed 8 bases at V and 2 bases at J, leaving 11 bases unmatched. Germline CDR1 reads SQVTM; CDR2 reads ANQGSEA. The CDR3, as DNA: TGCAGCAGGACGCTAGCGGGTAGCGCCTACGAGCAGTACTTC. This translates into CSRTLAGSAYEQYF.

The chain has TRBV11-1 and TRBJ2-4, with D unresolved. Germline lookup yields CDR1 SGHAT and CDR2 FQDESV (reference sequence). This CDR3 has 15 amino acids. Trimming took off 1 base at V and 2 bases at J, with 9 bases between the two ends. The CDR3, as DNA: TGTGCCAGCAGCTTAGGACTGACAACCAAAAACATTCAGTACTTC. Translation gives CASSLGLTTKNIQYF. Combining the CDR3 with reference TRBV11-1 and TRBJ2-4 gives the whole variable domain EAEVAQSPRYKITEKSQAVAFWCDPISGHATLYWYRQILGQGPELLVQFQDESVVDDSQLPKDRFSAERLKGVDSTLKIQPAELGDSAMYLCASSLGLTTKNIQYFGAGTRLSVL.

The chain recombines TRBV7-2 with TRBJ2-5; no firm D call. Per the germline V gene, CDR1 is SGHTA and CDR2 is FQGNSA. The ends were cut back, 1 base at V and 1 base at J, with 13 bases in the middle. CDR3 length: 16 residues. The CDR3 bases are TGTGCCAGCAGCTTAGGGTACCTTGGGGTCCAAGAGACCCAGTACTTC. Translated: CASSLGYLGVQETQYF. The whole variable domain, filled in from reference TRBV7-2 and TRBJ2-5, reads GAGVSQSPSNKVTEKGKDVELRCDPISGHTALYWYRQSLGQGLEFLIYFQGNSAPDKSGLPSDRFSAERTGGSVSTLTIQRTQQEDSAVYLCASSLGYLGVQETQYFGPGTRLLVL.

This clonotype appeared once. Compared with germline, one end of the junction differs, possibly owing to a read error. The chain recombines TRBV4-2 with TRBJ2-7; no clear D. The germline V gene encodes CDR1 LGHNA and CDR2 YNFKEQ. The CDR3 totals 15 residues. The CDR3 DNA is TGTGCCAGCAACCAAGTTCGGACGGATTCCCACGAGCAGTACTTC. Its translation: CASNQVRTDSHEQYF.

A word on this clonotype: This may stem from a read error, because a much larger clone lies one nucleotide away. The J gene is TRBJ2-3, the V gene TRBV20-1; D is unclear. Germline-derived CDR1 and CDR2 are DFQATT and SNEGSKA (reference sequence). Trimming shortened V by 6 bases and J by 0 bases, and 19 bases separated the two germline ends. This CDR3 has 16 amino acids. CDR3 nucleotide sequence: TGCAGTGCCCGTTCTGGACGGGTTTTAAGCACAGATACGCAGTATTTT. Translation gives CSARSGRVLSTDTQYF.

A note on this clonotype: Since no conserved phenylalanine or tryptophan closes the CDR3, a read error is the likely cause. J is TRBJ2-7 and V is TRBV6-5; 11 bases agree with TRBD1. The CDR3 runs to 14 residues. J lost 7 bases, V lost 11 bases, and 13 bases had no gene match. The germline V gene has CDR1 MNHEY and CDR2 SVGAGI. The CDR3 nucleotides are TGTGCCGCCGCAACCGGGACAGGGGGAGTTGAGCAGTACTTA. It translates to CAAATGTGGVEQYL.

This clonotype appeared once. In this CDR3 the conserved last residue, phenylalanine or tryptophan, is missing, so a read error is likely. CDR3 sequence reads: CDSSPELAGGPGEQYL. CDR3 DNA sequence: TGCGATAGCAGCCCTGAACTAGCGGGAGGGCCCGGGGAGCAGTACTTA. This chain links TRBV4-1 with TRBJ2-7, with TRBD2 matching over 13 bases. Per the germline V gene, CDR1 is MGHRA and CDR2 is YSYEKL. The CDR3 consists of 16 residues.

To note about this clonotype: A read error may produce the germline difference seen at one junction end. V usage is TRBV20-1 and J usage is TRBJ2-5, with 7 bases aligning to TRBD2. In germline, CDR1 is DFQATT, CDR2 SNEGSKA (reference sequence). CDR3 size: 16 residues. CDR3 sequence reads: CSATHELAPDAEIQYF. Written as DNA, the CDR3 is TGCAGTGCTACCCACGAACTAGCGCCCGACGCGGAGATCCAGTACTTC.

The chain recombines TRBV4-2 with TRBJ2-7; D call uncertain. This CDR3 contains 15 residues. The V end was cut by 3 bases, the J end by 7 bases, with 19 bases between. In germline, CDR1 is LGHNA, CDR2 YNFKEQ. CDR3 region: CASSQELTGIYEQYF. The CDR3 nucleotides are TGTGCCAGCAGCCAGGAGCTGACCGGAATCTATGAGCAGTACTTC.

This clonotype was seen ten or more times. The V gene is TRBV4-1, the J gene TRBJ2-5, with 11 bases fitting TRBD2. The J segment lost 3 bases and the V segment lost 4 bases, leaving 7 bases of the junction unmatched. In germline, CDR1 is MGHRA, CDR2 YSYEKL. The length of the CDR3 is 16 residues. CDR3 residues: CASSLNPGLAEETQYF. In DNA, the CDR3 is TGCGCCAGCAGCCTAAACCCGGGACTAGCGGAAGAGACCCAGTACTTC.

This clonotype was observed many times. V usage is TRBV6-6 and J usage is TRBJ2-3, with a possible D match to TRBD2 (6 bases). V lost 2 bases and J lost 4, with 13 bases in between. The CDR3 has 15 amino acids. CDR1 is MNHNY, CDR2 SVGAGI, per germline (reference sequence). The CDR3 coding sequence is TGTGCCAGCAGTTACCCCGCGGCGGGGCCAGATACGCAGTATTTT. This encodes CASSYPAAGPDTQYF.

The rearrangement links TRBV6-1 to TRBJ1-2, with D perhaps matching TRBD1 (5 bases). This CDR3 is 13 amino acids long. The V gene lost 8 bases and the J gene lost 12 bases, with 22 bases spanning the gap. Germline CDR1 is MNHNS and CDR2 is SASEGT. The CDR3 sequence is CASGDRSPLGNTF. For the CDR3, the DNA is TGTGCCAGCGGGGACCGGTCCCCCTTGGGCAACACCTTC.

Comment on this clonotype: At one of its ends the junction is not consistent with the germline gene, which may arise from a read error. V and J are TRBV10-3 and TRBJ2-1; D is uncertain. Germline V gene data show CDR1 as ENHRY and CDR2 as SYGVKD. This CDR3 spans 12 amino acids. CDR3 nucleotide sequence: TGTGACATCAGTGGAGTAGCAGACGAGCAGTTCTTC. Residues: CDISGVADEQFF.

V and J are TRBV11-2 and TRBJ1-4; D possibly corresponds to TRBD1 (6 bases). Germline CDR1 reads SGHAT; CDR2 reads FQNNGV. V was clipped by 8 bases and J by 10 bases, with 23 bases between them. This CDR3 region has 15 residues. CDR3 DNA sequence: TGTGCCAGCCACTCTCAGTCTGACCAGGGGAGAAAACTGTTTTTT. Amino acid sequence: CASHSQSDQGRKLFF.

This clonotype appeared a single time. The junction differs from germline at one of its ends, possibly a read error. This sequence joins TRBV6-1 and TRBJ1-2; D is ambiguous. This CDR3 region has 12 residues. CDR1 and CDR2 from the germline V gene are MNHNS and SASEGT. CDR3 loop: CASDEAHGSFTF. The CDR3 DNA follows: TGTGCCAGCGATGAAGCGCACGGGTCGTTCACATTC.

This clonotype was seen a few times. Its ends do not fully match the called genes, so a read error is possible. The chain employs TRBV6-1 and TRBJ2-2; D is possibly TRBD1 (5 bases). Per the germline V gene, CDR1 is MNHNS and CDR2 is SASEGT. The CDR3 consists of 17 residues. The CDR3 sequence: CVSTTGPSGTGAGELFF. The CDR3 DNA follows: TGTGTCAGCACCACAGGACCGTCTGGAACTGGTGCCGGGGAGCTGTTTTTT.